These T cell receptor beta chains were read from a single sample in a study of T-cell memory formation after mild COVID-19. TCRdb passed the 5' RACE reads through MiXCR, listing each CDR3 protein once. The sample has 470,000 or so distinct CDR3 sequences, around 20% seen once. The sample was PBMCs or a T cell subset sorted from them (not recorded which). The receptor source for this set is an adult woman who had mild COVID-19 (a few samples of this study predate the infection). Cell type and time point are not known. Both conserved end residues are part of each CDR3. A D gene is named only where the DNA matches it firmly. Some rows mark clone size as missing; the rest say once, few, many or name a class of expanded clone.

>TRBV5-1|15|TRBJ2-2|NA|NA
CASSLDLGHTGELFF
TGCGCCAGCAGCTTGGATCTAGGCCACACCGGGGAGCTGTTTTTT
>TRBV20-1|11|TRBJ1-2|NA|few
CSAFGYYGYTF
TGCAGTGCTTTTGGGTACTATGGCTACACCTTC
>TRBV7-6|15|TRBJ2-3|NA|many
CASSLAGAATDTQYF
TGTGCCAGCAGCTTAGCCGGGGCCGCCACAGATACGCAGTATTTT
>TRBV18|15|TRBJ1-2|NA|NA
CASSPTGIANYGYTF
TGTGCCAGCTCACCAACGGGGATAGCTAACTATGGCTACACCTTC
>TRBV5-5|16|TRBJ1-5|TRBD1|few
CASSLYRDRKNQPQHF
TGTGCCAGCAGCTTGTACCGGGACAGGAAAAATCAGCCCCAGCATTTT
>TRBV7-9|15|TRBJ2-6|NA|NA
CASSLFISGANVLTF
TGTGCCAGCAGCTTGTTCATCTCTGGGGCCAACGTCCTGACTTTC
>TRBV19|19|TRBJ2-6|TRBD1|NA
CASSIAKGTGDAGANVLTF
TGTGCCAGTAGTATAGCAAAGGGGACAGGGGACGCTGGGGCCAACGTCCTGACTTTC
>TRBV20-1|14|TRBJ1-1|NA|many
CSARDRFGALRTFF
TGCAGTGCTAGAGATAGGTTCGGGGCCTTGAGAACTTTCTTT
>TRBV5-5|12|TRBJ2-7|NA|many
CASSMYPNEQYF
TGTGCCAGCAGTATGTACCCCAACGAGCAGTACTTC
>TRBV7-2|15|TRBJ1-1|TRBD1|many
CASSIRTGTNTEAFF
TGTGCCAGCAGCATCAGGACAGGAACGAACACTGAAGCTTTCTTT
>TRBV4-1|15|TRBJ2-2|TRBD2|NA
CASGTSGGATGELFF
TGCGCCAGCGGAACTAGCGGGGGGGCCACCGGGGAGCTGTTTTTT
>TRBV7-9|18|TRBJ2-5|TRBD2|few
CASRAYFALAGGVETQYF
TGTGCCAGCAGAGCTTACTTCGCGCTAGCGGGAGGCGTTGAGACCCAGTACTTC
>TRBV3-1|14|TRBJ2-1|TRBD2|few
CASSQKAGYNEQFF
TGTGCCAGCAGCCAAAAAGCGGGATACAATGAGCAGTTCTTC
>TRBV2|12|TRBJ1-2|NA|NA
CASSEASKAYTF
TGTGCCAGCAGTGAAGCTTCCAAAGCCTACACCTTC
>TRBV18|15|TRBJ1-1|NA|few
CASSKVAGTRTEAFF
TGTGCCAGCTCCAAGGTGGCAGGGACCAGAACTGAAGCTTTCTTT
>TRBV25-1|15|TRBJ2-3|NA|few
CASSGTSGPTDTQYF
TGTGCCAGCAGCGGTACTAGTGGCCCCACAGATACGCAGTATTTT
>TRBV29-1|17|TRBJ1-2|TRBD1|many
CSVEGIGQGFRDYGYTF
TGCAGCGTTGAAGGTATAGGACAGGGTTTTCGGGATTATGGCTACACCTTC
>TRBV12-3/TRBV12-4|16|TRBJ2-2|TRBD1|many
CASSATTGRSTGELFF
TGTGCCAGCAGCGCGACGACAGGGAGATCCACCGGGGAGCTGTTTTTT
>TRBV27|13|TRBJ1-1|NA|few
CASSSQPNTEAFF
TGTGCCAGCAGTTCACAGCCGAACACTGAAGCTTTCTTT
>TRBV5-1|13|TRBJ2-3|NA|NA
CASSEDRGDTQYF
TGCGCCAGCAGCGAGGACAGAGGAGATACGCAGTATTTT
>TRBV6-1|13|TRBJ2-2|NA|few
CATVPPNTGELFF
TGTGCCACCGTCCCCCCGAACACCGGGGAGCTGTTTTTT
>TRBV20-1|14|TRBJ2-1|NA|few
CSARWWDSYNEQFF
TGCAGTGCTAGATGGTGGGACTCCTACAATGAGCAGTTCTTC
>TRBV20-1|15|TRBJ2-5|TRBD2|few
CSAGLAGGPGETQYF
TGCAGTGCTGGACTAGCGGGAGGGCCGGGAGAGACCCAGTACTTC
>TRBV7-2|14|TRBJ2-7|TRBD1|NA
CASSPATGQNEQYF
TGTGCCAGCAGCCCCGCGACAGGGCAAAACGAGCAGTACTTC
>TRBV7-7|15|TRBJ2-3|NA|few
CASSPGQDRPDTQYF
TGTGCTAGCAGCCCAGGACAAGACAGGCCAGATACGCAGTATTTT
>TRBV27|16|TRBJ2-1|NA|NA
CASSLLSHRGNNEQFF
TGTGCCAGCAGTTTATTGAGCCACCGGGGTAACAATGAGCAGTTCTTC
>TRBV20-1|17|TRBJ2-7|TRBD1|NA
CSGVVKPGQGASYEQYF
TGCAGTGGCGTCGTGAAACCGGGACAGGGGGCCTCCTACGAGCAGTACTTC
>TRBV20-1|12|TRBJ1-5|TRBD1|NA
CSGQGSNQPQHF
TGCAGTGGACAGGGGAGCAATCAGCCCCAGCATTTT
>TRBV3-1|15|TRBJ2-1|NA|NA
CASSRVAGAYNEQFF
TGTGCCAGCAGCCGGGTGGCGGGGGCTTACAATGAGCAGTTCTTC
>TRBV16|14|TRBJ2-7|NA|NA
CASTTTQGLFEQYF
TGTGCCAGCACTACCACGCAGGGTTTGTTCGAGCAGTACTTC
>TRBV30|14|TRBJ1-4|NA|NA
CAWSVQGLREKLFF
TGTGCCTGGAGTGTACAAGGTTTGCGTGAAAAACTGTTTTTT
>TRBV5-6|15|TRBJ2-7|NA|few
CASSRGAVSSYEQYF
TGTGCCAGCAGCCGTGGGGCGGTGAGCTCCTACGAGCAGTACTTC
>TRBV19|13|TRBJ2-2|NA|NA
CASSIFPARELFF
TGTGCCAGTAGTATATTCCCTGCCCGGGAGCTGTTTTTT
>TRBV2|14|TRBJ2-2|TRBD1|few
CASRGQENTGELFF
TGTGCCAGCAGGGGACAGGAGAACACCGGGGAGCTGTTTTTT
>TRBV29-1|13|TRBJ2-1|TRBD1|few
CSVEEQGGNEQFF
TGCAGCGTTGAAGAACAGGGGGGTAATGAGCAGTTCTTC
>TRBV27|15|TRBJ2-3|TRBD2|NA
CASSLSGGGVDTQYF
TGTGCCAGCAGTTTATCCGGCGGGGGGGTAGATACGCAGTATTTT
>TRBV5-1|14|TRBJ1-2|TRBD1|few
CASSSRGQGDGYTF
TGCGCCAGCAGCTCCCGGGGACAGGGAGATGGCTACACCTTC
>TRBV27|13|TRBJ2-2|NA|many
CASSPQNTGELFF
TGTGCCAGCAGCCCACAGAACACCGGGGAGCTGTTTTTT
>TRBV6-6|13|TRBJ1-1|NA|NA
CASSYSQMPKAFF
TGTGCCAGCAGTTACTCCCAGATGCCGAAAGCTTTCTTT
>TRBV6-6|13|TRBJ2-1|NA|NA
CASSHEGTAEQFF
TGTGCCAGCAGCCACGAGGGTACCGCTGAGCAGTTCTTC
>TRBV4-3|15|TRBJ2-3|TRBD1|NA
CASSRRDRGTDTQYF
TGCGCCAGCAGCCGACGGGACAGGGGCACAGATACGCAGTATTTT
>TRBV10-3|18|TRBJ2-1|TRBD2|NA
CAISESSRLAVSYNEQFF
TGTGCCATCAGTGAGTCGTCCAGACTAGCGGTCTCCTACAATGAGCAGTTCTTC
>TRBV7-2|16|TRBJ1-5|NA|few
CASSLGTAHSNQPQHF
TGTGCCAGCAGCCTTGGGACGGCACATAGCAATCAGCCCCAGCATTTT
>TRBV7-8|16|TRBJ2-3|TRBD1|NA
CASSLVAGQGAYTQYF
TGTGCCAGCAGCTTAGTAGCGGGACAGGGGGCATATACGCAGTATTTT
>TRBV28|15|TRBJ1-2|NA|few
CASSLASGAGYGYTF
TGTGCCAGCAGTTTAGCGTCAGGGGCCGGCTATGGCTACACCTTC
>TRBV20-1|13|TRBJ1-5|TRBD1|few
CSAQGARSQPQHF
TGCAGTGCTCAGGGGGCGCGGAGTCAGCCCCAGCATTTT
>TRBV12-3/TRBV12-4|15|TRBJ1-1|NA|NA
CASSLAPGYQPEAFF
TGTGCCAGCAGTTTAGCCCCAGGGTATCAGCCTGAAGCTTTCTTT
>TRBV6-2/TRBV6-3|12|TRBJ2-5|NA|NA
CASSHSTTTQYF
TGTGCCAGCAGCCATAGTACTACCACCCAGTACTTC
>TRBV7-2|16|TRBJ2-2|NA|few
CASSPSRNPATGELFF
TGTGCCAGCAGCCCCAGTAGGAACCCGGCCACCGGGGAGCTGTTTTTT
>TRBV5-6|15|TRBJ2-5|NA|NA
CASSLSRVGLETQYF
TGTGCCAGCAGCTTGAGTAGGGTAGGGTTGGAGACCCAGTACTTC
>TRBV11-2|15|TRBJ2-1|NA|NA
CASSLDFRARNEQFF
TGTGCCAGCAGCTTAGATTTTCGAGCTCGGAATGAGCAGTTCTTC